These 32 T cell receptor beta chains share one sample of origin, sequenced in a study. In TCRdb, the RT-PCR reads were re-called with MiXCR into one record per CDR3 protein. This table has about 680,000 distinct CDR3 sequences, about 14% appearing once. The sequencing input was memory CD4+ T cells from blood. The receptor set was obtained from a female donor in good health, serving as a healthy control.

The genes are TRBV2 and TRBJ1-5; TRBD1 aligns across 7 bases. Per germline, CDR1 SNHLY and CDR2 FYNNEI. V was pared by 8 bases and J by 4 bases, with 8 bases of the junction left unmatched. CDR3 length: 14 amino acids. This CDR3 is CASLEGQPNQPQHF. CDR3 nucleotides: TGTGCCAGCCTGGAGGGACAGCCAAATCAGCCCCAGCATTTT.

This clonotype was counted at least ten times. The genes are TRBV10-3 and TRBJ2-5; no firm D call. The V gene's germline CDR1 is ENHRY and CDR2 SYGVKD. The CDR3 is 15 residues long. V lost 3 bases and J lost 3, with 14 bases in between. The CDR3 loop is CAISDRVGQKETQYF. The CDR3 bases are TGTGCCATCAGTGACCGGGTAGGGCAGAAAGAGACCCAGTACTTC.

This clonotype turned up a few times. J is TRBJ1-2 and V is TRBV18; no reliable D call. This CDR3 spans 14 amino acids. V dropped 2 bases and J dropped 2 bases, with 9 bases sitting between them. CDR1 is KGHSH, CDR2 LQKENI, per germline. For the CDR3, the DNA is TGTGCCAGCTCACCAATTGGGCAGAACTATGGCTACACCTTC. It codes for CASSPIGQNYGYTF.

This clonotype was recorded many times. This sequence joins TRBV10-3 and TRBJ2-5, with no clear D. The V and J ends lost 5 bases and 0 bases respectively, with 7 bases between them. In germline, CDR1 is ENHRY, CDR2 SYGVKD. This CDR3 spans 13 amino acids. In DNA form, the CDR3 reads TGTGCCATCAGTTATACTGACCAAGAGACCCAGTACTTC. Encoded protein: CAISYTDQETQYF.

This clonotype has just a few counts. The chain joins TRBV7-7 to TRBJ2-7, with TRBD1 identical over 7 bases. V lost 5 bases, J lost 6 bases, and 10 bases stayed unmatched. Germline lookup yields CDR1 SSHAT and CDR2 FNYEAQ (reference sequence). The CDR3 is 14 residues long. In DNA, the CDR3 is TGTGCCAGCAGCCCTAGAACAGGGGCGGCCGAGCAGTACTTC. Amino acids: CASSPRTGAAEQYF.

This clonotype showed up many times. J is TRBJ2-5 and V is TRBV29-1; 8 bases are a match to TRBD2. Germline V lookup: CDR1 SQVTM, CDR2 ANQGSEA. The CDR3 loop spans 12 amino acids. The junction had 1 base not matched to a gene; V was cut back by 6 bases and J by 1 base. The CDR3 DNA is TGCAGCGTAGCGGGAGCCCAAGAGACCCAGTACTTC. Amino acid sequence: CSVAGAQETQYF.

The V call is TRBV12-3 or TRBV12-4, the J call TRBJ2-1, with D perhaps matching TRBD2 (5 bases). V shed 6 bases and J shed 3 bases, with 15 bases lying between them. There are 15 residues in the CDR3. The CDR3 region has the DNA TGTGCCAGCAGCCGAGGGCTAGAAGGCTACAATGAGCAGTTCTTC. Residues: CASSRGLEGYNEQFF.

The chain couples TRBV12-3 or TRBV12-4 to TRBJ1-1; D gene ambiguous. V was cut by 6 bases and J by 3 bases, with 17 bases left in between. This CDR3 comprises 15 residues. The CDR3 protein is CASSPQRAGDTEAFF. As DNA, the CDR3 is TGTGCCAGCAGCCCACAGAGGGCCGGGGACACTGAAGCTTTCTTT.

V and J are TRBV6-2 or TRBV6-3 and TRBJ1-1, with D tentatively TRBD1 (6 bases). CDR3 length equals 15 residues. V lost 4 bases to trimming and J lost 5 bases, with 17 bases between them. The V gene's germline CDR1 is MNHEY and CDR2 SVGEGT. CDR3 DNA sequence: TGTGCCAGCAGTTCCGAACAGGGAATTGGGACTGAAGCTTTCTTT. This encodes CASSSEQGIGTEAFF.

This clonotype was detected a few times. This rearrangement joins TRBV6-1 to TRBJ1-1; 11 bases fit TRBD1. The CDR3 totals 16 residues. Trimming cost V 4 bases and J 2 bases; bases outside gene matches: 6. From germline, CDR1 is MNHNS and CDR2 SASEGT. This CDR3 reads CASSVGQGALNTEAFF. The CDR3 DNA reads TGTGCCAGCAGTGTAGGACAGGGGGCTCTTAACACTGAAGCTTTCTTT.

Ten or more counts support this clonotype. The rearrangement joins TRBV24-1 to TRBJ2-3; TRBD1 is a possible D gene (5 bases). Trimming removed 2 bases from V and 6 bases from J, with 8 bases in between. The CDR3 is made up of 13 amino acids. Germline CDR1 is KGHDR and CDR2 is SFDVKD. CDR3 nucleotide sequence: TGTGCCACCAGTGATTCCCACAGGGATACGCAGTATTTT. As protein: CATSDSHRDTQYF.

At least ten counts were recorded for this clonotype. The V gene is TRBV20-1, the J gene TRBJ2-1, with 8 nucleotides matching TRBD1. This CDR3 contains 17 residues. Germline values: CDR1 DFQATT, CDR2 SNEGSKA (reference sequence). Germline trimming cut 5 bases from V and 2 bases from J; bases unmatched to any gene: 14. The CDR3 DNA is TGCAGTGCTGCGACAGGGGTCGTACATTTAACCTACAATGAGCAGTTCTTC. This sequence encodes CSAATGVVHLTYNEQFF.

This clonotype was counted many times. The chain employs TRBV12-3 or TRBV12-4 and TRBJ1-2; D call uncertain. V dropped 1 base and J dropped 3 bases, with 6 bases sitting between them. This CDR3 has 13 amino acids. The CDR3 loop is CASSLEGDYGYTF. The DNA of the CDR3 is TGTGCCAGCAGTTTAGAGGGTGACTATGGCTACACCTTC.

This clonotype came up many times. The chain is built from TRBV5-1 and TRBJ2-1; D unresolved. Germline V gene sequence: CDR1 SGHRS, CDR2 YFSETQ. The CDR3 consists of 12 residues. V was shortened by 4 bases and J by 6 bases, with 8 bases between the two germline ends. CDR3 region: CASSPALNEQFF. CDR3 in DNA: TGCGCCAGCAGCCCGGCTCTCAATGAGCAGTTCTTC.

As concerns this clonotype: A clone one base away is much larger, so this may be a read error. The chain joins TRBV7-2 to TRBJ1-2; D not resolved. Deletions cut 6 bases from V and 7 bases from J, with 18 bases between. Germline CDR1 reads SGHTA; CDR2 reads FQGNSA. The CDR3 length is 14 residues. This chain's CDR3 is CASRPEVGFSGYTF. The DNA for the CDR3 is TGTGCCAGCAGACCGGAAGTGGGATTTTCTGGCTACACCTTC.

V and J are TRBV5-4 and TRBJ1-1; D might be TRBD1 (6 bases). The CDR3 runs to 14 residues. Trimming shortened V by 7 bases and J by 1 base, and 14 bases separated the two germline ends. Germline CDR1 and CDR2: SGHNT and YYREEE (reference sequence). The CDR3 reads CASFPSTGNTEAFF. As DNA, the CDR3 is TGTGCCAGCTTTCCTTCGACAGGGAACACTGAAGCTTTCTTT.

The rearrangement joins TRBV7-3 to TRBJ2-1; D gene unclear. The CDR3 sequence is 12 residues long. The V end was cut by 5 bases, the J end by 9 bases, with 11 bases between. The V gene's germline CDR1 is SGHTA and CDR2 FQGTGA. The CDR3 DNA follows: TGTGCCAGCAGCCTTAGTATGGGTGAGCAGTTCTTC. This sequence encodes CASSLSMGEQFF.

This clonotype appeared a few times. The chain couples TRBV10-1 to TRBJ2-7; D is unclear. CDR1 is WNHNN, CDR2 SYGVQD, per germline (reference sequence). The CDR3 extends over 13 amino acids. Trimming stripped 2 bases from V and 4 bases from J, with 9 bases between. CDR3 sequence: CASSEVGVYEQYF. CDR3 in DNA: TGCGCCAGCAGTGAGGTAGGAGTATACGAGCAGTACTTC.

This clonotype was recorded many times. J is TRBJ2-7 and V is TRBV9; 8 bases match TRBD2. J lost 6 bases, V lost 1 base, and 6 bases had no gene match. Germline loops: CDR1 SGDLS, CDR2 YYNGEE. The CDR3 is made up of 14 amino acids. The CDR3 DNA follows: TGTGCCAGCAGCGTAACGGGAGGGCCAGGCGAGCAGTACTTC. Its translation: CASSVTGGPGEQYF.

The CDR3 region has the DNA TGCGCCAGCAGCTTGGAGGCAGGGCTTTTTAACACTGAAGCTTTCTTT. Residues: CASSLEAGLFNTEAFF. The gene calls are TRBV5-1 and TRBJ1-1; maybe TRBD1 (5 bases). The CDR3 length is 16 residues. Germline loops: CDR1 SGHRS, CDR2 YFSETQ. V shed 0 bases and J shed 2 bases, with 14 bases lying between them.

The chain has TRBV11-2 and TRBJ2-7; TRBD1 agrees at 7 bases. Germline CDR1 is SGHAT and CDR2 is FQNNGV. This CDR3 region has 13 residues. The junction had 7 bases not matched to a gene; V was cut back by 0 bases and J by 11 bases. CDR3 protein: CASSLEGGQVKYF. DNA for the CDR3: TGTGCCAGCAGCTTAGAGGGTGGACAGGTTAAGTACTTC.

CDR3 sequence: CASRGQYNSPLHF. The CDR3 DNA reads as TGTGCCAGCAGGGGACAGTATAATTCACCCCTCCACTTT. The rearrangement joins TRBV27 to TRBJ1-6, with 7 bases identical to TRBD1. The junction had 0 bases not matched to a gene; V was cut back by 6 bases and J by 4 bases. Per the germline V gene, CDR1 is MNHEY and CDR2 is SMNVEV (reference sequence). This CDR3 is 13 amino acids long.

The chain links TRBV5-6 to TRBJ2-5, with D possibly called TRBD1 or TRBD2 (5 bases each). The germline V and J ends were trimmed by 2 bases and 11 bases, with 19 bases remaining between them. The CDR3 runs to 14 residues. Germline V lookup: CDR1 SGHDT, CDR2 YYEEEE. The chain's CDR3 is CASSLGTTLVSQYF. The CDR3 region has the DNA TGTGCCAGCAGCTTAGGGACCACCCTCGTTTCGCAGTACTTC.

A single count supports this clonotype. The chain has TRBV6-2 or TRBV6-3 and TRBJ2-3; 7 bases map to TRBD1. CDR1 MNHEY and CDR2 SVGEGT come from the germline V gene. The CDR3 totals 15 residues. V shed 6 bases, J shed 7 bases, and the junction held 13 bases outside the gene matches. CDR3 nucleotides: TGTGCCAGCAGCTACAGGGGTCCGGAGGCTCATACGCAGTATTTT. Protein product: CASSYRGPEAHTQYF.

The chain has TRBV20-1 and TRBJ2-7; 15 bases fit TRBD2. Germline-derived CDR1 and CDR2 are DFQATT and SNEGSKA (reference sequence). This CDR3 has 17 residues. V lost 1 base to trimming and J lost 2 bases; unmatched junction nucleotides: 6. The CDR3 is CSARGGLAGGVTYEQYF. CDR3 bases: TGCAGTGCTAGAGGGGGACTAGCGGGAGGAGTAACCTACGAGCAGTACTTC.

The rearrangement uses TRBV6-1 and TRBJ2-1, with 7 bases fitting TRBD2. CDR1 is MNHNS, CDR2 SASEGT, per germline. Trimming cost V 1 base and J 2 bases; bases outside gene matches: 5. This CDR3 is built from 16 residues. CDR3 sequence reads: CASSEEAGAPYNEQFF. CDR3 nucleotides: TGTGCCAGCAGTGAAGAGGCGGGAGCTCCCTACAATGAGCAGTTCTTC.

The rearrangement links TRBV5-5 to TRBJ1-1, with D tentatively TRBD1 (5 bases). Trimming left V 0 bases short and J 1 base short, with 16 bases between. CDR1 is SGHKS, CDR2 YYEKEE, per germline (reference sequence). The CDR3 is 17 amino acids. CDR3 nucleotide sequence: TGTGCCAGCAGCTTGGGGGGCGCTCAGCCATGGAACACTGAAGCTTTCTTT. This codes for CASSLGGAQPWNTEAFF. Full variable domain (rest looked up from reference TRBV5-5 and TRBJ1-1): DAGVTQSPTHLIKTRGQQVTLRCSPISGHKSVSWYQQVLGQGPQFIFQYYEKEERGRGNFPDRFSARQFPNYSSELNVNALLLGDSALYLCASSLGGAQPWNTEAFFGQGTRLTVV.

Written as DNA, the CDR3 is TGTGCCAGCAGGCCTAACTCCGGGACAGTCGCAAATCAGCCCCAGCATTTT. This sequence encodes CASRPNSGTVANQPQHF. V and J are TRBV27 and TRBJ1-5; TRBD1 aligns across 7 bases. Per germline, CDR1 MNHEY and CDR2 SMNVEV (reference sequence). Trimming cost V 6 bases and J 4 bases; bases outside gene matches: 15. CDR3 length: 17 amino acids.

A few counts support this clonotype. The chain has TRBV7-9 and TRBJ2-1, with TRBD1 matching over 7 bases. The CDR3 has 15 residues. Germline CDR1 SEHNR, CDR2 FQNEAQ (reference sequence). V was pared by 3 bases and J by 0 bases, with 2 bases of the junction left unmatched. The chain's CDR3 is CASSFGTDSYNEQFF. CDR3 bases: TGTGCCAGCAGCTTCGGGACAGACTCCTACAATGAGCAGTTCTTC. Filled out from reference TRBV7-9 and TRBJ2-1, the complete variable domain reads DTGVSQNPRHKITKRGQNVTFRCDPISEHNRLYWYRQTLGQGPEFLTYFQNEAQLEKSRLLSDRFSAERPKGSFSTLEIQRTEQGDSAMYLCASSFGTDSYNEQFFGPGTRLTVL.

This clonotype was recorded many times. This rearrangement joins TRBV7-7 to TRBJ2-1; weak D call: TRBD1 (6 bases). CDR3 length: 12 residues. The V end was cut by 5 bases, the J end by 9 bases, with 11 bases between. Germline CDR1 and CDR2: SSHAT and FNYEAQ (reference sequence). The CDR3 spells CASSPTGLEQFF. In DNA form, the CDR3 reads TGTGCCAGCAGCCCTACAGGGCTTGAGCAGTTCTTC. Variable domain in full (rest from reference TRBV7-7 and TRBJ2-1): GAGVSQSPRYKVTKRGQDVTLRCDPISSHATLYWYQQALGQGPEFLTYFNYEAQPDKSGLPSDRFSAERPEGSISTLTIQRTEQRDSAMYRCASSPTGLEQFFGPGTRLTVL.

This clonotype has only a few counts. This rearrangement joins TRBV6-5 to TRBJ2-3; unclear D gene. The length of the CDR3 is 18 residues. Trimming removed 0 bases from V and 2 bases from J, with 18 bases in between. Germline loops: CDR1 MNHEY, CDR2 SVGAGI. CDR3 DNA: TGTGCCAGCAGTTACTCTTCCGGGTCCAACTCAATCACAGATACGCAGTATTTT. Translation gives CASSYSSGSNSITDTQYF.

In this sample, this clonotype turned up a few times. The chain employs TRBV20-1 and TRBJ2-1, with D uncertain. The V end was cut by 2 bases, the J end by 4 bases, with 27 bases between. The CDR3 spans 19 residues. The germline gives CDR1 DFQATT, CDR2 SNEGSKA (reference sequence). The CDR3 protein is CSARRPEPDPHKRYNEQFF. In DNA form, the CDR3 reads TGCAGTGCTAGAAGGCCAGAACCCGACCCTCATAAAAGGTACAATGAGCAGTTCTTC.